The next 20 T cell receptor beta chains were all read from a single sample in a study of CD8 T cells in ankylosing spondylitis. A single record per CDR3 protein comes from TCRdb applying MiXCR to the 5' RACE reads. The data show about 360,000 distinct CDR3 sequences, roughly 22% seen once. Material for sequencing was blood, either unsorted or a sorted T cell fraction (not recorded which). The receptors were sampled from a male donor with ankylosing spondylitis or in good health (not recorded which).

This clonotype came up a few times. The chain has TRBV30 and TRBJ2-7; TRBD1 is a possible D gene (5 bases). Germline values: CDR1 GTSNPN, CDR2 SVGIG (reference sequence). This CDR3 has 14 residues. The germline V and J ends were trimmed by 0 bases and 3 bases, with 12 bases remaining between them. In nucleotides, the CDR3 is TGTGCCTGGAGTGTAGGAGCAGGGAACTACGAGCAGTACTTC. Translated, it gives CAWSVGAGNYEQYF.

J is TRBJ2-3 and V is TRBV7-2, with 10 bases fitting TRBD2. Germline CDR1 is SGHTA and CDR2 is FQGNSA. V was clipped by 0 bases and J by 1 base; unmatched bases: 7. The CDR3 loop spans 18 amino acids. CDR3 loop: CASSLAITSGEGTDTQYF. As DNA, the CDR3 is TGTGCCAGCAGCTTAGCGATCACTAGCGGGGAGGGCACAGATACGCAGTATTTT.

Many counts were recorded for this clonotype. As DNA, the CDR3 is TGCGCCAGCAGCTTGGGACAGGGGGGCAATCAGCCCCAGCATTTT. This sequence encodes CASSLGQGGNQPQHF. This chain joins TRBV5-1 and TRBJ1-5; 9 positions agree with TRBD1. Germline CDR1 SGHRS, CDR2 YFSETQ. Trimming took 0 bases from V and 2 from J; bases not matched to a gene: 0. The CDR3 sequence is 15 residues long.

The gene calls are TRBV29-1 and TRBJ2-7, with D perhaps given as TRBD1 or TRBD2 (5 bases each). Germline V gene data show CDR1 as SQVTM and CDR2 as ANQGSEA. Trimming removed 4 bases at V and 6 bases at J, with 13 bases between. There are 12 residues in the CDR3. In nucleotides, the CDR3 is TGCAGCGTTGTGGGCAGGGCGGGCGAGCAGTACTTC. As protein: CSVVGRAGEQYF.

The CDR3 spells CASTGRGGVYQETQYF. The DNA for the CDR3 is TGTGCCAGCACCGGACGCGGGGGAGTCTACCAAGAGACCCAGTACTTC. The genes are TRBV5-5 and TRBJ2-5; TRBD2 matches at 7 bases. Looked up from germline, CDR1 is SGHKS and CDR2 is YYEKEE (reference sequence). This CDR3 comprises 16 residues. Losses at the gene ends were 6 bases for V and 0 bases for J; bases not matched to a gene: 11.

The table lists this clonotype with a few counts. The chain recombines TRBV3-1 with TRBJ2-5; 13 bases are shared with TRBD2. Germline V gene data show CDR1 as LGHDT and CDR2 as YNNKEL (reference sequence). The CDR3 is made up of 16 amino acids. With 1 base clipped from V and 2 bases from J, the junction kept 1 base outside the gene matches. Here the CDR3 reads CASSQAGLAGQETQYF. DNA for the CDR3: TGTGCCAGCAGCCAAGCGGGACTAGCGGGGCAAGAGACCCAGTACTTC.

The table lists this clonotype with a few counts. V is TRBV10-2 and J is TRBJ2-3, with D tentatively TRBD2 (6 bases). CDR3 size: 14 residues. Trimming left V 3 bases short and J 4 bases short, with 11 bases between. Germline CDR1 WSHSY, CDR2 SAAADI. The DNA of the CDR3 is TGCGCCAGCAGTGACCTAGCGAGTGCAGATACGCAGTATTTT. Amino acid sequence: CASSDLASADTQYF.

V usage is TRBV3-1 and J usage is TRBJ2-1, with D perhaps TRBD1 or TRBD2 (6 bases each). Trimming pared 5 bases from V and 0 bases from J, leaving 11 bases between. The CDR3 length is 15 residues. Per the germline V gene, CDR1 is LGHDT and CDR2 is YNNKEL (reference sequence). CDR3 sequence: CASSRGVSSYNEQFF. CDR3 nucleotide sequence: TGTGCCAGCAGCAGGGGGGTAAGCTCCTACAATGAGCAGTTCTTC.

The rearrangement joins TRBV2 to TRBJ2-3, with 11 bases aligning to TRBD2. The germline V gene encodes CDR1 SNHLY and CDR2 FYNNEI. The CDR3 is made up of 18 amino acids. Losses at the gene ends were 10 bases for V and 2 bases for J; bases not matched to a gene: 17. CDR3 bases: TGTGCCATCCAGGGGGTAGCGGGGGGGTCTACATACACAGATACGCAGTATTTT. Amino acids: CAIQGVAGGSTYTDTQYF.

This clonotype was detected many times. The CDR3, as DNA: TGTGCCAGTTTACAGGGGTATGAGCAGTTCTTC. Encoded protein: CASLQGYEQFF. V and J are TRBV6-6 and TRBJ2-1; the match to TRBD1 covers 7 bases. The J segment lost 8 bases and the V segment lost 9 bases, leaving 4 bases of the junction unmatched. This CDR3 is built from 11 residues. Germline V gene data show CDR1 as MNHNY and CDR2 as SVGAGI (reference sequence).

This clonotype appeared a few times. The rearrangement joins TRBV6-1 to TRBJ2-1; 7 nucleotides line up with TRBD1. Losses at the gene ends were 5 bases for V and 3 bases for J; bases not matched to a gene: 4. The CDR3 extends over 14 amino acids. In germline, CDR1 is MNHNS, CDR2 SASEGT. Here the CDR3 DNA reads TGTGCCAGCAGTCTTACAGGGGACTACAATGAGCAGTTCTTC. This gives the protein CASSLTGDYNEQFF.

This clonotype was seen more than once but under ten times. V and J are TRBV12-3 or TRBV12-4 and TRBJ1-2; a weak D match, TRBD1 (5 bases). V was trimmed by 5 bases and J by 1 base, leaving 14 bases between them. There are 15 residues in the CDR3. The CDR3 protein is CASSRTGANNYGYTF. The DNA for the CDR3 is TGTGCCAGCAGTCGCACCGGGGCAAATAACTATGGCTACACCTTC.

V is TRBV7-2 and J is TRBJ2-2, with D possibly TRBD1 on 5 matching bases. Germline V gene sequence: CDR1 SGHTA, CDR2 FQGNSA. This CDR3 comprises 12 residues. Trimming shortened V by 3 bases and J by 8 bases, and 7 bases separated the two germline ends. CDR3 bases: TGTGCCAGCAGCTTGGCAGGGGGGGAGCTGTTTTTT. Its translation is CASSLAGGELFF.

The rearrangement uses TRBV2 and TRBJ2-1, with D unclear. V lost 8 bases, J lost 4 bases, and 18 bases lay in between. The CDR3 has 15 residues. CDR1 and CDR2 (germline): SNHLY, FYNNEI. The CDR3 is CASGVTHKKYNEQFF. The CDR3 nucleotides read TGTGCCAGCGGGGTCACACATAAAAAATACAATGAGCAGTTCTTC.

The J gene is TRBJ2-7, the V gene TRBV29-1, with D possibly TRBD2 on 7 matching bases. CDR1 SQVTM and CDR2 ANQGSEA come from the germline V gene. Trimming removed 3 bases at V and 2 bases at J, with 17 bases between. CDR3 length equals 15 residues. The CDR3 sequence: CSVEGGRGKPYEQYF. In DNA form, the CDR3 reads TGCAGCGTTGAGGGGGGGCGGGGGAAACCCTACGAGCAGTACTTC.

In DNA, the CDR3 is TGTGCCAGCAGCGCCACCGGGACTAGCTCCGATACGCAGTATTTT. This encodes CASSATGTSSDTQYF. The rearrangement uses TRBV7-9 and TRBJ2-3, with 9 bases aligning to TRBD2. V shed 5 bases, J shed 6 bases, and the junction held 9 bases outside the gene matches. The CDR3 is made up of 15 amino acids. CDR1 SEHNR and CDR2 FQNEAQ come from the germline V gene (reference sequence).

This clonotype came up once. The J gene is TRBJ2-7, the V gene TRBV28; 7 bases fit TRBD1. Germline V CDR1 and CDR2: MDHEN, SYDVKM. The CDR3 runs 13 residues. Trimming at V came to 6 bases and at J to 5 bases, leaving 7 bases not matched to a gene. The chain's CDR3 is CASRDRENNEQYF. DNA for the CDR3: TGTGCCAGCAGAGACAGGGAAAACAACGAGCAGTACTTC.

This chain links TRBV6-1 with TRBJ2-3; the D gene is possibly TRBD1 (5 bases). The CDR3 extends over 14 amino acids. Germline V lookup: CDR1 MNHNS, CDR2 SASEGT. V dropped 0 bases and J dropped 4 bases, with 8 bases sitting between them. The CDR3 nucleotides read TGTGCCAGCAGTGAAGCATGGGGCTCAGATACGCAGTATTTT. Translation: CASSEAWGSDTQYF.

Here the CDR3 reads CATSRGAMREDTQYF. CDR3 nucleotides: TGTGCCACCAGCAGAGGCGCGATGCGGGAAGATACGCAGTATTTT. The chain carries TRBV15 and TRBJ2-3; perhaps TRBD2 as D (6 bases). V lost 1 base and J 5 bases, leaving 13 bases between the germline ends. CDR1 and CDR2 from the germline V gene are LNHNV and YYDKDF (reference sequence). The CDR3 totals 15 residues.

Only a few counts were recorded for this clonotype. CDR3 sequence: CASSFAPGRVAKNIQYF. The CDR3 nucleotides read TGTGCCAGCAGTTTCGCCCCGGGACGAGTAGCCAAAAACATTCAGTACTTC. The rearrangement joins TRBV12-3 or TRBV12-4 to TRBJ2-4; D may match TRBD1 or TRBD2 (5 bases each). CDR3 length: 17 amino acids. The V and J ends lost 3 bases and 0 bases respectively, with 15 bases between them.